A single sample gave rise to the 23 T cell receptor beta chains below, sequenced in a study of T cell changes during pregnancy in multiple sclerosis. Repertoires were generated with immunoSEQ multiplex PCR, while TCRdb's copy carries only in-frame clones and drops some. The data contain over 30,000 clones, 92% of them singletons. The material was CD4+ T cells from peripheral blood mononuclear cells, obtained in the third trimester of pregnancy. Receptor source: a female donor with multiple sclerosis, enrolled in a pregnancy study.

The chain links TRBV11-2 to TRBJ1-2; D ambiguous. Trimming shortened V by 0 bases and J by 6 bases, and 8 bases separated the two germline ends. Germline V gene lookup returns CDR1 SGHAT and CDR2 FQNNGV. The CDR3 runs 13 residues. The chain's CDR3 is CASSLDPGNGYTF. CDR3 DNA: TGTGCCAGCAGCTTAGACCCCGGTAATGGCTACACCTTC.

J is TRBJ2-1 and V is TRBV5-1, with 9 bases lining up with TRBD2. The CDR3 is 15 residues long. V trimming: 0 bases; J trimming: 5 bases; junction bases outside the gene matches: 3. Germline V gene sequence: CDR1 SGHRS, CDR2 YFSETQ. The CDR3 bases are TGCGCCAGCAGCTTGGGGTCTAGCGGGAACAATGAGCAGTTCTTC. It is translated as CASSLGSSGNNEQFF.

The rearrangement joins TRBV6-5 to TRBJ2-1; 8 bases are shared with TRBD2. The germline CDR1 and CDR2 sequences are MNHEY and SVGAGI. The CDR3 totals 14 residues. After removal of 5 bases from V and 5 bases from J, the junction contained 5 bases not matched to a gene. CDR3 sequence: CASSPGLVNNEQFF. Here the CDR3 DNA reads TGTGCCAGCAGTCCGGGACTAGTAAACAATGAGCAGTTCTTC.

CDR3 residues: CASRDDRDSTDTQYF. CDR3 DNA sequence: TGCGCCAGCAGGGACGACAGGGATAGCACAGATACGCAGTATTTT. The gene calls are TRBV10-2 and TRBJ2-3, with 7 nucleotides matching TRBD1. V was clipped by 6 bases and J by 0 bases; unmatched bases: 6. CDR3 length: 15 amino acids. The V gene's germline CDR1 is WSHSY and CDR2 SAAADI.

This chain connects TRBV30 to TRBJ1-2, with D possibly matching TRBD1 (6 bases). The CDR3 totals 13 residues. Trimming took 2 bases from V and 8 from J, leaving 15 bases between them. Germline V gene sequence: CDR1 GTSNPN, CDR2 SVGIG (reference sequence). The CDR3 reads CAWSPGTNVGYTF. The CDR3, as DNA: TGTGCCTGGAGTCCCGGGACAAACGTGGGCTACACCTTC.

The chain carries TRBV23-1 and TRBJ2-3; 10 bases are shared with TRBD1. TRBV23-1 is an ORF; its function is uncertain. CDR3 length: 17 amino acids. Unmatched junction bases numbered 13, after V lost 4 bases and J lost 6 bases. The CDR3 region has the DNA TGCGCCAGCAGTCCGAGCCGGGACAGGGGATCGTGGGATACGCAGTATTTT. Residues: CASSPSRDRGSWDTQYF.

The sample holds one count of this clone. The chain links TRBV2 to TRBJ2-7; the match to TRBD2 covers 12 bases. V gave up 6 bases and J gave up 5 bases; unmatched junction bases: 8. CDR3 length: 15 residues. Germline CDR1 SNHLY, CDR2 FYNNEI. The CDR3 bases are TGTGCCAGCAGGGCTACTAGCGGGGGGAAGGACGAGCAGTACTTC. Translation gives CASRATSGGKDEQYF.

This clone is categorized as medium-sized. The J gene is TRBJ2-5, the V gene TRBV7-4; D is undetermined. V gave up 7 bases and J gave up 0 bases, with 15 bases separating them. The CDR3 length is 15 residues. Germline loops: CDR1 SGHVT, CDR2 SQSDAQ. The CDR3 sequence is CASTLGRRYQETQYF. DNA for the CDR3: TGTGCCAGCACCCTAGGTCGTAGGTACCAAGAGACCCAGTACTTC.

V and J are TRBV9 and TRBJ1-2; TRBD1 matches 7 bases. CDR1 is SGDLS, CDR2 YYNGEE, per germline. The CDR3 totals 15 residues. V was pared by 4 bases and J by 7 bases, with 13 bases of the junction left unmatched. CDR3 region: CASSPRDSFYGGYTF. For the CDR3, the DNA is TGTGCCAGCAGCCCCCGGGACAGCTTCTATGGTGGCTACACCTTC.

This chain connects TRBV9 to TRBJ2-1; 9 bases agree with TRBD2. Trimming at V came to 4 bases and at J to 6 bases, leaving 8 bases not matched to a gene. Germline loops: CDR1 SGDLS, CDR2 YYNGEE. This CDR3 has 15 residues. In nucleotides, the CDR3 is TGTGCCAGCAGCCCAGGGACTAGCATTGTCAATGAGCAGTTCTTC. Amino acid sequence: CASSPGTSIVNEQFF.

This sequence joins TRBV5-5 and TRBJ1-2; TRBD1 aligns across 8 bases. CDR1 SGHKS and CDR2 YYEKEE come from the germline V gene (reference sequence). Trimming removed 6 bases from V and 8 bases from J; junction bases left unmatched: 9. This CDR3 spans 13 amino acids. Here the CDR3 DNA reads TGTGCCAGCACCCCCGGGACAGGCCTCGGCTACACCTTC. It yields the protein CASTPGTGLGYTF.

This chain connects TRBV6-5 to TRBJ1-5; a possible D gene is TRBD1 (6 bases). The CDR3 contains 13 residues. Germline V gives CDR1 MNHEY, CDR2 SVGAGI. Deletions cut 5 bases from V and 7 bases from J, with 12 bases between. CDR3 protein: CASSTGLVQPQHF. The CDR3 bases are TGTGCCAGCAGTACAGGGCTAGTGCAGCCCCAGCATTTT.

The V and J genes are TRBV9 and TRBJ2-7; D may be TRBD2 (6 bases). The V and J ends lost 0 bases and 3 bases respectively, with 16 bases between them. There are 16 residues in the CDR3. Germline V lookup: CDR1 SGDLS, CDR2 YYNGEE. CDR3 bases: TGTGCCAGCAGCGTAGCTGGCGGTAGCGGCTACTACGAGCAGTACTTC. Its translation: CASSVAGGSGYYEQYF.

The rearrangement uses TRBV6-1 and TRBJ2-1; D might be TRBD2 (6 bases). Trimming removed 0 bases at V and 6 bases at J, with 24 bases between. Germline V gene data show CDR1 as MNHNS and CDR2 as SASEGT. The CDR3 has 19 amino acids. The CDR3 loop is CASSEALQRPSLGGNEQFF. CDR3 nucleotide sequence: TGTGCCAGCAGTGAAGCGCTTCAAAGGCCCTCCTTGGGGGGCAATGAGCAGTTCTTC.

With respect to this clone: This may stem from a read error, because a much larger clone lies one nucleotide away. The chain uses TRBV7-2 and TRBJ1-1; D is ambiguous. Germline values: CDR1 SGHTA, CDR2 FQGNSA. The CDR3 has 13 residues. V was clipped by 5 bases and J by 0 bases, with 7 bases between them. This CDR3 reads CASSISVNTEAFF. In nucleotides, the CDR3 is TGTGCCAGCAGCATATCGGTGAACACTGAAGCTTTCTTT.

The chain recombines TRBV14 with TRBJ1-2; TRBD1 matches at 12 bases. V trimming: 4 bases; J trimming: 7 bases; junction bases outside the gene matches: 13. Per germline, CDR1 SGHDN and CDR2 FVKESK. This CDR3 is built from 17 residues. In DNA, the CDR3 is TGTGCCAGCAGCCCAAGGGGACAGGGGGCATCCGCCTCTGGCTACACCTTC. It codes for CASSPRGQGASASGYTF.

The rearrangement joins TRBV7-9 to TRBJ2-7; possibly TRBD1 for D (6 bases). V lost 5 bases and J lost 6, with 14 bases in between. Germline-derived CDR1 and CDR2 are SEHNR and FQNEAQ (reference sequence). The CDR3 has 13 amino acids. CDR3 region: CASSRGRGSEQYF. In DNA form, the CDR3 reads TGTGCCAGCAGCCGCGGCAGGGGCTCCGAGCAGTACTTC.

As for this clone: An end of the junction differs from the germline gene, which may be a read error. The rearrangement uses TRBV7-2 and TRBJ2-1; D is uncertain. The germline CDR1 and CDR2 sequences are SGHTA and FQGNSA. This CDR3 contains 11 residues. The DNA for the CDR3 is TGTGCCAGCAGCTCCGCGGTCCCTCTAGTCTTC. This gives the protein CASSSAVPLVF.

The V gene is TRBV18, the J gene TRBJ2-1; perhaps TRBD1 as D (5 bases). Between the trimmed V and J ends, which lost 3 bases and 3 bases, there was a span of 12 bases. CDR1 is KGHSH, CDR2 LQKENI, per germline. This CDR3 is 15 amino acids long. The CDR3 here is CASSPLGVGYNEQFF. The CDR3 region has the DNA TGTGCCAGCTCACCGTTAGGGGTGGGCTACAATGAGCAGTTCTTC.

V and J are TRBV5-4 and TRBJ2-1; 8 bases are shared with TRBD2. After removal of 4 bases from V and 2 bases from J, the junction contained 8 bases not matched to a gene. The CDR3 totals 16 residues. From germline, CDR1 is SGHNT and CDR2 YYREEE (reference sequence). CDR3 loop: CASSPGRGVTYNEQFF. CDR3 nucleotides: TGTGCCAGCAGCCCCGGGCGGGGGGTGACCTACAATGAGCAGTTCTTC.

The rearrangement links TRBV5-1 to TRBJ2-7; 7 nucleotides align to TRBD1. Per the germline V gene, CDR1 is SGHRS and CDR2 is YFSETQ. V was pared by 0 bases and J by 4 bases, with 13 bases of the junction left unmatched. The CDR3 loop spans 17 amino acids. The chain's CDR3 is CASSLDGLKTGTYEQYF. The CDR3 DNA reads as TGCGCCAGCAGCTTGGACGGCTTGAAGACAGGGACATACGAGCAGTACTTC.

The chain uses TRBV19 and TRBJ2-7; TRBD2 matches 7 bases. The CDR3 runs to 14 residues. After removal of 2 bases from V and 7 bases from J, the junction contained 8 bases not matched to a gene. Per germline, CDR1 LNHDA and CDR2 SQIVND (reference sequence). CDR3: CASSIKVLASEQYF. CDR3 DNA: TGTGCCAGTAGTATAAAAGTACTAGCGAGTGAGCAGTACTTC.

The chain combines TRBV15 with TRBJ1-2; 9 bases agree with TRBD1. Looked up from germline, CDR1 is LNHNV and CDR2 is YYDKDF (reference sequence). V shed 4 bases and J 4 bases; nucleotides not matched to a gene: 10. The CDR3 has 16 amino acids. CDR3 coding DNA: TGTGCCACCAGCAAAGGTGGACAGGGGCAATTCTATGGCTACACCTTC. Translated: CATSKGGQGQFYGYTF.